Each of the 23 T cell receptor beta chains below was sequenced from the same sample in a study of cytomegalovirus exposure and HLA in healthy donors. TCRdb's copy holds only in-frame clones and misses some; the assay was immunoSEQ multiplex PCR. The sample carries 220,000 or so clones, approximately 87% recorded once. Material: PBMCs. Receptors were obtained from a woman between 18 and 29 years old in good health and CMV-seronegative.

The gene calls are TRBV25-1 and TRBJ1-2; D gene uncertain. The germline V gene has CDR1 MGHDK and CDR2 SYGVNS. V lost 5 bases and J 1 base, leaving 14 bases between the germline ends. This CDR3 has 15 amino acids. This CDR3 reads CASSPMGILNYGYTF. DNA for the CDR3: TGTGCCAGCAGTCCTATGGGGATACTTAACTATGGCTACACCTTC.

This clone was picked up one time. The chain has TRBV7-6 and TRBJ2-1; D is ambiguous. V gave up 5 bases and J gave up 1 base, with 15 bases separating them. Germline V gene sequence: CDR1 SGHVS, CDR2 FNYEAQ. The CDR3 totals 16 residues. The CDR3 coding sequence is TGTGCCAGCAGCCTAAGCCCTAGTTTTTCCTACAATGAGCAGTTCTTC. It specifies CASSLSPSFSYNEQFF.

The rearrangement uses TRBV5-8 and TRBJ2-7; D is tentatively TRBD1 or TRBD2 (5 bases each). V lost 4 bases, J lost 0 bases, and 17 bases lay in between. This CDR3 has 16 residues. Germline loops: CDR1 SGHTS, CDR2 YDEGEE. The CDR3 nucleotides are TGTGCCAGCAGCCCTAGCTTCGGCAGGGCCTCCTACGAGCAGTACTTC. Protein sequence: CASSPSFGRASYEQYF.

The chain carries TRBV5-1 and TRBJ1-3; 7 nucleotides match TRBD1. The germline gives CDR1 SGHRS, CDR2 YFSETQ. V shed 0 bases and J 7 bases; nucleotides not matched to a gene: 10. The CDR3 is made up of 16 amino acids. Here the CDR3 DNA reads TGCGCCAGCAGCTTGGAGGGGGCCAACTCGGGGAACACCATATATTTT. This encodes CASSLEGANSGNTIYF.

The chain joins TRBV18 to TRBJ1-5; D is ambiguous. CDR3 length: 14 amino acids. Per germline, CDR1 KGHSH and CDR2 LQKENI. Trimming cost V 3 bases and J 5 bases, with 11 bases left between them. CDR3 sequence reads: CASSPDTGDQPQHF. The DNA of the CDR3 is TGTGCCAGCTCACCCGACACGGGAGATCAGCCCCAGCATTTT.

CDR3 loop: CASSLAIYGYTF. CDR3 coding DNA: TGTGCCAGCAGCTTGGCGATCTATGGCTACACCTTC. This chain links TRBV5-6 with TRBJ1-2; D gene ambiguous. Trimming removed 0 bases at V and 4 bases at J, with 4 bases between. Germline V gives CDR1 SGHDT, CDR2 YYEEEE. This CDR3 has 12 amino acids.

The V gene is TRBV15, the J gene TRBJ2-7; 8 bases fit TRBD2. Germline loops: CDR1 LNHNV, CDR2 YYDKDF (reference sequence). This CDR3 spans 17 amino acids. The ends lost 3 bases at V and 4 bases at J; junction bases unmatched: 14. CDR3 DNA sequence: TGTGCCACCAGCAGGGGTGGGGGGAGCGGGAGTCAGTACGAGCAGTACTTC. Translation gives CATSRGGGSGSQYEQYF.

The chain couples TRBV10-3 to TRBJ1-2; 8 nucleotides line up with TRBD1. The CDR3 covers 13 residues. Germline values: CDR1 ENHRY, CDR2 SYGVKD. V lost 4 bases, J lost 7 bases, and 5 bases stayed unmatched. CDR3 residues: CAISVQGAVGYTF. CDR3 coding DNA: TGTGCCATCAGTGTTCAGGGGGCGGTTGGCTACACCTTC.

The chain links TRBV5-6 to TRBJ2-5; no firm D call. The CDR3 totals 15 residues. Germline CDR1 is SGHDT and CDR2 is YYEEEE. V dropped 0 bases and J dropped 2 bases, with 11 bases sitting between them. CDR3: CASSLVGQEQETQYF. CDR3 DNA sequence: TGTGCCAGCAGCTTGGTCGGTCAGGAGCAAGAGACCCAGTACTTC.

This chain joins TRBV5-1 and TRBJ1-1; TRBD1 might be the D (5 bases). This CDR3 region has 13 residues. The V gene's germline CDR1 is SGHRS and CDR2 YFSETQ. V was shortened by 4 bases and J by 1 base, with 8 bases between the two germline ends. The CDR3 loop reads CASSRTQNTEAFF. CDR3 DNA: TGCGCCAGCAGCCGGACACAGAACACTGAAGCTTTCTTT.

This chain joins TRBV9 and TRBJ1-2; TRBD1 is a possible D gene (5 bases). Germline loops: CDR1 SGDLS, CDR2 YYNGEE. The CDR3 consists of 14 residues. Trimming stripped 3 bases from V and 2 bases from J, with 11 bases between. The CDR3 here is CASSAQTANYGYTF. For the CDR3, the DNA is TGTGCCAGCAGCGCCCAGACAGCGAACTATGGCTACACCTTC.

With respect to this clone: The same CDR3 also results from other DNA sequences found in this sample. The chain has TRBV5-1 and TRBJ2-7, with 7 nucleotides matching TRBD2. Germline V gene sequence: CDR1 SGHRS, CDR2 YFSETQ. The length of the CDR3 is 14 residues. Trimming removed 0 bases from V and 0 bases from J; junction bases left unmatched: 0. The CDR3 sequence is CASSLVAGSYEQYF. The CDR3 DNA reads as TGCGCCAGCAGCTTGGTAGCGGGCTCCTACGAGCAGTACTTC.

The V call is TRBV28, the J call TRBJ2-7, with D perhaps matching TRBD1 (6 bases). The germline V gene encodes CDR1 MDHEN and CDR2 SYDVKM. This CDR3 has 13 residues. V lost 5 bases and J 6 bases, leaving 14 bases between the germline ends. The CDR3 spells CASSLTTGSEQYF. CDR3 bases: TGTGCCAGCAGTCTTACGACAGGAAGCGAGCAGTACTTC.

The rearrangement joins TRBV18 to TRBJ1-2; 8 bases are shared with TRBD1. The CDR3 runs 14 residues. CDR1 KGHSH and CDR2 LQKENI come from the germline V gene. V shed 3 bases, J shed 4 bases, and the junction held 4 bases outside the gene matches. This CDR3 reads CASSPTGDVYGYTF. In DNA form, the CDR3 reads TGTGCCAGCTCACCGACAGGGGACGTCTATGGCTACACCTTC.

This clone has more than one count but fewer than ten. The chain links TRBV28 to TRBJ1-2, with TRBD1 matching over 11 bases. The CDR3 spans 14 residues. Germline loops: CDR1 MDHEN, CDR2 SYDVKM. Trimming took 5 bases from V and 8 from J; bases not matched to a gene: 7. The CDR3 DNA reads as TGTGCCAGCAGTCTGGACAGGGGGCCGCGGGGCTACACCTTC. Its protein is CASSLDRGPRGYTF.

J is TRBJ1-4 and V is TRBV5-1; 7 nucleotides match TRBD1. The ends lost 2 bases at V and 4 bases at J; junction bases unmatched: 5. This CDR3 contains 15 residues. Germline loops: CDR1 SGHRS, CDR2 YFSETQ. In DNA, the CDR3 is TGCGCCAGCAGCTTCAGGCAGGGGGGTAATGAAAAACTGTTTTTT. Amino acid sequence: CASSFRQGGNEKLFF. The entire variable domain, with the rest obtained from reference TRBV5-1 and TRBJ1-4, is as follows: KAGVTQTPRYLIKTRGQQVTLSCSPISGHRSVSWYQQTPGQGLQFLFEYFSETQRNKGNFPGRFSGRQFSNSRSEMNVSTLELGDSALYLCASSFRQGGNEKLFFGSGTQLSVL.

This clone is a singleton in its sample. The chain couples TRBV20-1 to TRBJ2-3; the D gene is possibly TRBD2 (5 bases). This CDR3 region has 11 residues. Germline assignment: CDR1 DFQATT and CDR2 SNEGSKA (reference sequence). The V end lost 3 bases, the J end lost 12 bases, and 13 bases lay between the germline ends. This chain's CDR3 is CSARDSPAQYF. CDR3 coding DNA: TGCAGTGCTAGGGACTCCCCCGCACAGTATTTT.

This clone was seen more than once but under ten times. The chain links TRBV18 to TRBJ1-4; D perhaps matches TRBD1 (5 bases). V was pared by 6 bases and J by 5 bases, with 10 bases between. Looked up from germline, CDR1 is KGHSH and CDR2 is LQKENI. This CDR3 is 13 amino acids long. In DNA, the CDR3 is TGTGCCAGCTCCCGCTCAGGGAATGAAAAACTGTTTTTT. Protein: CASSRSGNEKLFF. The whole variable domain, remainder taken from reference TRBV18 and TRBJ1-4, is NAGVMQNPRHLVRRRGQEARLRCSPMKGHSHVYWYRQLPEEGLKFMVYLQKENIIDESGMPKERFSAEFPKEGPSILRIQQVVRGDSAAYFCASSRSGNEKLFFGSGTQLSVL.

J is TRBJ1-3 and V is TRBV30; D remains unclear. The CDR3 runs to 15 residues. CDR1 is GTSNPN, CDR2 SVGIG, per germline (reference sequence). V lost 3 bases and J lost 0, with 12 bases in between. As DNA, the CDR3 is TGTGCCTGGAGCGTTAATTATCGCTCTGGAAACACCATATATTTT. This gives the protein CAWSVNYRSGNTIYF. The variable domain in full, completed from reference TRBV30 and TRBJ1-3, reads SQTIHQWPATLVQPVGSPLSLECTVEGTSNPNLYWYRQAAGRGLQLLFYSVGIGQISSEVPQNLSASRPQDRQFILSSKKLLLSDSGFYLCAWSVNYRSGNTIYFGEGSWLTVV.

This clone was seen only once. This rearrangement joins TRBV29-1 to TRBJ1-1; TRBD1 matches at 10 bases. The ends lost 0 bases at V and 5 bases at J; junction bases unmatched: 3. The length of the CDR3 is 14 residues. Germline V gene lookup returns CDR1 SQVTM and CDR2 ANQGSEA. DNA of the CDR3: TGCAGCGTTGAAGAATTGGACAGGGGGACTGAAGCTTTCTTT. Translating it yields CSVEELDRGTEAFF.

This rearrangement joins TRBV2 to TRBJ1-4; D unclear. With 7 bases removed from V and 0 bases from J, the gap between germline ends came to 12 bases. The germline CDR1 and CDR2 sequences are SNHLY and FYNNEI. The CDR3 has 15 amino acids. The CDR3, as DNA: TGTGCCAGCAACCCCACCGGGGCAACTAATGAAAAACTGTTTTTT. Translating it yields CASNPTGATNEKLFF.

The chain's CDR3 is CASSGTANQETQYF. The CDR3 nucleotides read TGTGCCAGCAGTGGGACAGCCAACCAAGAGACCCAGTACTTC. The gene calls are TRBV2 and TRBJ2-5, with D maybe TRBD1 (6 bases). Trimming shortened V by 4 bases and J by 0 bases, and 9 bases separated the two germline ends. This CDR3 has 14 residues. The germline V gene encodes CDR1 SNHLY and CDR2 FYNNEI.

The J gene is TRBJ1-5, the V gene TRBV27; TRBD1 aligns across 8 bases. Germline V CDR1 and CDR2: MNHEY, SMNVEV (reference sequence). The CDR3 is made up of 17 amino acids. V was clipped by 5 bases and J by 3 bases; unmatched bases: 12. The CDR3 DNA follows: TGTGCCAGCAGTCCGACCCGACAGGGGCTCCCCAATCAGCCCCAGCATTTT. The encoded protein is CASSPTRQGLPNQPQHF.